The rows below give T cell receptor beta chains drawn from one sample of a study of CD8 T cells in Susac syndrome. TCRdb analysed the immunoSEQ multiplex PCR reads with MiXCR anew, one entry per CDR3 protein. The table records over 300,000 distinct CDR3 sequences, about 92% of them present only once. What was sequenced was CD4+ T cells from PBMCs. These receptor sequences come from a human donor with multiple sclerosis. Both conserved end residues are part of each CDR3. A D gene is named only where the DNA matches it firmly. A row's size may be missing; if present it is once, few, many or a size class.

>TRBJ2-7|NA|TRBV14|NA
TGTGCCAGCAGCCAAGCACCCCTCTGGGAGCAGTACTTC
CASSQAPLWEQYF
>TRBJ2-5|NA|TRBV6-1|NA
TGTGCCAGCAGTGGCAGGAAAGAGACCCAGTACTTC
CASSGRKETQYF
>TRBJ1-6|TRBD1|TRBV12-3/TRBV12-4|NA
TGTGCCAGCAGCCGTGGACAGGTGAATTCACCCCTCCACTTT
CASSRGQVNSPLHF
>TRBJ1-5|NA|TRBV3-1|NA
TGTGCCAGCAGCCCTCCTCTCCTCCCAGAAGCCAATCAGCCCCAGCATTTT
CASSPPLLPEANQPQHF
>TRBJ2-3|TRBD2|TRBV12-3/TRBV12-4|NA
TGTGCCAGCAGCGCGGGGGGTTCGCAGTATTTT
CASSAGGSQYF
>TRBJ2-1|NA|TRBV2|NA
TGTGCCAGCAGTGAAGCGCTAACAGTCAAAGAGCAGTTCTTC
CASSEALTVKEQFF
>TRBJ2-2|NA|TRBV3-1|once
TGTGCCAGCAGCCAAGCCTCGACAGTGGGGGAGCTGTTTTTT
CASSQASTVGELFF
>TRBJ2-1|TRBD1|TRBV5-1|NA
TGCGCCAGCAGCTCTGGACAGGGTCGCCCTCCTGAGCAGTTCTTC
CASSSGQGRPPEQFF
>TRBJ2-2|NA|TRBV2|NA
TGTGCCAGCAGTGAGGTCCAGGGGAAGCTGTTTTTT
CASSEVQGKLFF
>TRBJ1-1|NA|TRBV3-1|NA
TGTGCCAGCAGCGGCGCGGGGGGATGGGCACAAGCTTTCTTT
CASSGAGGWAQAFF